This T cell receptor (beta chain) was profiled in a study of human T cells and chemical hapten exposure. The sample holds many counts of this clonotype. Time point of the sample: healthy volunteer bleed at 6 weeks. Unfractionated whole blood yielded the extracted total RNA. Germline CDR1 reads MNHEY; CDR2 reads SVGAGI. The CDR3 has 16 residues. Losses at the gene ends were 4 bases for V and 0 bases for J; bases not matched to a gene: 5. TCRdb reprocessed the RACE reads with MiXCR, giving one entry per CDR3 protein. The table lists about 77,000 distinct CDR3 sequences, around 9.4% of them singletons. Sequenced input: whole blood. This sequence joins TRBV6-5 and TRBJ2-1; TRBD1 matches 8 bases. The receptor was derived from a female donor in good health. Some clones in this sample may be carry-over from other donors' samples. CDR3 residues: CASSFQGASSYNEQFF. For the CDR3, the DNA is TGTGCCAGCAGTTTCCAGGGGGCAAGCTCCTACAATGAGCAGTTCTTC.